This T cell receptor beta chain was identified during a study of T-cell memory formation after mild COVID-19. A 5'RACE reaction primed in the constant segment made cDNA libraries of TCR alpha and TCR beta, and these carried sample barcodes and UMIs. From the 5' RACE reads, TCRdb called clonotypes with MiXCR, one entry per CDR3 protein. The sample contains around 200,000 distinct CDR3 sequences, about 22% of which appear only once. V lost 4 bases and J lost 0, with 17 bases in between. This CDR3 region has 16 residues. Germline CDR1 reads SGHRS; CDR2 reads YFSETQ. The V and J genes are TRBV5-1 and TRBJ2-7; perhaps TRBD1 as D (8 bases). The receptor was derived from an adult woman who had mild COVID-19 (a few samples of this study predate the infection). Cell type and time point are not known. Sequencing was performed on PBMCs or a T cell subset sorted from them (not recorded which). The CDR3 protein is CASSPTGGQVSYEQYF. The CDR3 nucleotides are TGCGCCAGCAGCCCCACGGGGGGACAGGTCTCCTACGAGCAGTACTTC. Filled out from reference TRBV5-1 and TRBJ2-7, the complete variable domain reads KAGVTQTPRYLIKTRGQQVTLSCSPISGHRSVSWYQQTPGQGLQFLFEYFSETQRNKGNFPGRFSGRQFSNSRSEMNVSTLELGDSALYLCASSPTGGQVSYEQYFGPGTRLTVT.